Each of the 16 T cell receptor beta chains below was sequenced from the same sample in a study of regulatory T cells in long-lasting Graves disease (TCRdb year 2021). Receptor libraries were prepared by multiplex PCR. This sample was sequenced with an Illumina HiSeq 4000. TCR beta libraries were built with iRepertoire HTBI primers and Arm-PCR amplification of CDR3 regions. TCRdb redid the processing of the public reads, applying fastp at Q25 and MiXCR, and retained in-frame beta chains. CDR3 protein sequences are deduplicated, and each keeps its most common genes and DNA. This sample lists about 620,000 distinct CDR3 sequences; about 16% were detected once. The ten top clones hold 18% of the sample. The sample's time point label, decoded: newly diagnosed GD, antithyroid drugs for less than 3 months. For both TCR sequencing and RNA sequencing, RNA was extracted from PBMCs in TRIzol. The same specimen was also included in a second study, on T cells in Graves' hyperthyroidism and ophthalmopathy.

The source material was peripheral blood mononuclear cells (PBMCs), sampled at new diagnosis, from a patient treated with antithyroid drugs. The receptors stem from a woman aged 25 to 45 with Graves disease. Donor details come from another sample of the same person, matched by shared clones.

The chain couples TRBV4-1 to TRBJ2-3, with 13 bases lining up with TRBD2. In germline, CDR1 is MGHRA, CDR2 YSYEKL. The CDR3 loop spans 16 amino acids. V lost 2 bases, J lost 6 bases, and 5 bases stayed unmatched. CDR3 loop: CASSQQGLAGYDTQYF. CDR3 sequence (DNA): TGCGCCAGCAGCCAACAGGGACTAGCGGGATACGATACGCAGTATTTT.

This clonotype was detected ten times or more. The chain links TRBV7-2 to TRBJ2-1; TRBD2 matches 12 bases. V lost 4 bases and J lost 9; bases outside the gene matches: 10. The CDR3 covers 16 residues. CDR1 and CDR2 from the germline V gene are SGHTA and FQGNSA. CDR3 sequence reads: CASSSRLAGALSEQFF. CDR3 DNA sequence: TGTGCCAGCAGCTCCCGACTAGCGGGAGCCCTCAGTGAGCAGTTCTTC.

This clonotype was counted at least ten times. The chain carries TRBV20-1 and TRBJ1-5, with TRBD1 identical over 11 bases. Germline CDR1 DFQATT, CDR2 SNEGSKA (reference sequence). This CDR3 has 16 amino acids. V dropped 6 bases and J dropped 2; count of bases not matched to a gene: 9. The CDR3: CSAQGQGALGNQPQHF. DNA for the CDR3: TGCAGTGCACAAGGACAGGGGGCTTTGGGCAATCAGCCCCAGCATTTT.

A few counts support this clonotype. This may arise from a read error, as a much more abundant clone is one base away. It is unclear where the CDR3 begins or ends on the DNA, so no DNA is shown, and the CDR3 is as TCRdb lists it. The V call is TRBV28, the J call TRBJ1-2. Counting both end residues, the CDR3 totals 12 amino acids. CDR1 and CDR2 from the germline V gene are MDHEN and SYDVKM. CDR3 sequence: CAGEGSGYGCTF.

This clonotype was seen ten or more times. This sequence joins TRBV5-5 and TRBJ2-7; D possibly corresponds to TRBD1 (6 bases). V was clipped by 1 base and J by 2 bases, with 13 bases between them. CDR1 and CDR2 (germline): SGHKS, YYEKEE (reference sequence). This CDR3 has 15 residues. The chain's CDR3 is CASSLSLDSTYEQYF. CDR3 nucleotides: TGTGCCAGCAGCTTGTCGCTGGACAGCACCTACGAGCAGTACTTC.

Many counts were recorded for this clonotype. The rearrangement joins TRBV2 to TRBJ2-5; D is unresolved. The CDR3 length is 10 residues. The V end lost 1 base, the J end lost 6 bases, and 0 bases lay between the germline ends. CDR1 is SNHLY, CDR2 FYNNEI, per germline. The CDR3 loop is CASSEETQYF. CDR3 DNA sequence: TGTGCCAGCAGTGAAGAGACCCAGTACTTC.

Concerning this clonotype itself: A far larger clone is a single base away, which makes a read error likely. The V call is TRBV7-2, the J call TRBJ2-1; D gene uncertain. V lost 3 bases and J 10 bases, leaving 13 bases between the germline ends. Germline V gene sequence: CDR1 SGHTA, CDR2 FQGNSA. CDR3 size: 13 residues. The CDR3 reads CASSFQTLGEQFF. In nucleotides, the CDR3 is TGTGCCAGCAGCTTCCAAACATTGGGGGAGCAGTTCTTC.

Note on this clonotype: This may come from a read error, since a much larger clone is one base off. J is TRBJ2-7 and V is TRBV20-1; the match to TRBD2 covers 9 bases. The length of the CDR3 is 14 residues. Germline V gives CDR1 DFQATT, CDR2 SNEGSKA (reference sequence). The CDR3 bases are TGCAGTGCTGCCAATAGCGGGAGCTCCCACGAGCAGTACTTC. Translated, it gives CSAANSGSSHEQYF.

This clonotype was seen a handful of times. This chain uses TRBV6-5 with TRBJ1-5; no reliable D call. V lost 4 bases and J 5 bases, leaving 9 bases between the germline ends. The CDR3 is 13 amino acids. Looked up from germline, CDR1 is MNHEY and CDR2 is SVGAGI. CDR3 loop: CASSSYIDQPQHF. CDR3 bases: TGTGCCAGCAGTTCCTACATCGATCAGCCCCAGCATTTT.

The chain is built from TRBV6-2 or TRBV6-3 and TRBJ2-1; TRBD2 agrees at 12 bases. There are 14 residues in the CDR3. V trimming: 6 bases; J trimming: 6 bases; junction bases outside the gene matches: 3. Looked up from germline, CDR1 is MNHEY and CDR2 is SVGEGT. CDR3 in DNA: TGTGCCAGCAGGTCTAGCGGGAGGGCCAATGAGCAGTTCTTC. The encoded protein is CASRSSGRANEQFF.

Many counts were recorded for this clonotype. This chain uses TRBV12-3 or TRBV12-4 with TRBJ2-2; 10 bases are shared with TRBD2. This CDR3 region has 16 residues. The ends lost 5 bases at V and 7 bases at J; junction bases unmatched: 10. CDR3 sequence: CASSPGLAYYVGELFF. In DNA, the CDR3 is TGTGCCAGCAGTCCGGGACTAGCGTATTATGTCGGGGAGCTGTTTTTT.

In this sample, this clonotype turned up many times. The chain couples TRBV28 to TRBJ2-1; perhaps TRBD2 as D (6 bases). Trimming took off 3 bases at V and 4 bases at J, with 10 bases between the two ends. The CDR3 length is 14 residues. CDR1 and CDR2 from the germline V gene are MDHEN and SYDVKM. The CDR3 sequence: CASSFEGRYNEQFF. The CDR3 DNA reads as TGTGCCAGCAGTTTCGAGGGGAGGTACAATGAGCAGTTCTTC.

In regard to this clonotype: This could be a read error, since a much larger clone is one nucleotide away. The CDR3 nucleotides read TGTGCCGCCAGCAGCCCGACGGGGGAGCTAGCGGGAGGTCAGACCCAGTACTTC. Protein product: CAASSPTGELAGGQTQYF. The chain uses TRBV15 and TRBJ2-7, with 11 bases fitting TRBD2. The end of the DNA aligns better with TRBJ2-5, so the J call may be wrong. The CDR3 runs to 18 residues. Germline V lookup: CDR1 LNHNV, CDR2 YYDKDF (reference sequence).

This clonotype appeared many times. The chain carries TRBV28 and TRBJ1-5, with D maybe TRBD1 (5 bases). The CDR3 covers 15 residues. Trimming shortened V by 7 bases and J by 0 bases, and 13 bases separated the two germline ends. Germline V gene data show CDR1 as MDHEN and CDR2 as SYDVKM. The DNA of the CDR3 is TGTGCCAGCATGCGGAGGGACGGTAGCAATCAGCCCCAGCATTTT. Protein: CASMRRDGSNQPQHF.

The J gene is TRBJ2-6, the V gene TRBV5-6, with D perhaps TRBD1 (5 bases). This CDR3 region has 20 residues. Germline V gives CDR1 SGHDT, CDR2 YYEEEE. The V end was cut by 2 bases, the J end by 5 bases, with 26 bases between. CDR3 sequence: CASSFGVQVEVRLRANVLTF. The CDR3 DNA sequence: TGTGCCAGCAGCTTTGGTGTACAGGTCGAGGTTAGGTTGAGGGCCAACGTCCTGACTTTC.

Ten or more counts support this clonotype. Because the CDR3's place on the DNA is in doubt, the DNA is left out and the CDR3 is given as listed by TCRdb. The chain couples TRBV19 to TRBJ1-5. Germline V lookup: CDR1 LNHDA, CDR2 SQIVND (reference sequence). The CDR3 spans 16 residues, counting both ends. This CDR3 is CASSTSGTYSNQPQHF.